This TCR beta chain was recovered during a study of blood T cell repertoires in COVID-19. Study-wide context: The United States, Italy and Spain provided the acute and convalescent COVID-19 samples. T cells, B-cell-depleted T cells, or PBMCs provided the cDNA or gDNA that served as material.

Original methodology: Amplification with reference gene primers provided the estimates of nucleated cell counts. Generated by immunoSEQ multiplex PCR, the TCRdb table keeps only in-frame clones and is missing some. That table supplies the V and J calls and clone size; D and trimming were determined from the DNA. The table includes 90,000 to 110,000 clones, around 82% detected once. The V segment lost 5 bases and the J segment 4 bases; nucleotides outside the gene matches: 3. The germline gives CDR1 MNHEY, CDR2 SVGAGI. The CDR3 extends over 14 amino acids. The chain recombines TRBV6-5 with TRBJ1-3, with TRBD1 matching over 9 bases. The receptor was isolated from a human donor in a cohort sampled during active or convalescent COVID-19. The sample taken for sequencing was peripheral blood. The CDR3 region is CASSRGTGGNTIYF. CDR3 bases: TGTGCCAGCAGTCGCGGGACAGGGGGAAACACCATATATTTT.